This passage covers 20 T cell receptor beta chains from one sample sequenced in a study of T cells in Graves' hyperthyroidism and ophthalmopathy. TCR beta CDR3 region amplification was performed from RNA transcripts. The HTBI primer set drove a first-round RT-PCR of the TCR CDR3. TCRdb passed the multiplex PCR reads through MiXCR, listing each CDR3 protein once. Among 660,000 or so distinct CDR3 sequences listed, roughly 20% were seen once. The sample was blood. The receptors were gathered from a man under 40 with Graves' ophthalmopathy.

This clonotype was seen repeatedly, ten times or more. V and J are TRBV3-1 and TRBJ1-1; D unclear. The CDR3 loop spans 16 amino acids. V was shortened by 4 bases and J by 1 base, with 16 bases between the two germline ends. The germline V gene encodes CDR1 LGHDT and CDR2 YNNKEL (reference sequence). CDR3 sequence: CASSPPGGAENTEAFF. The DNA of the CDR3 is TGTGCCAGCAGCCCCCCGGGTGGAGCTGAGAACACTGAAGCTTTCTTT.

The chain employs TRBV10-2 and TRBJ2-1, with a tentative D call TRBD2 (6 bases). CDR3 length: 14 residues. Trimming shortened V by 5 bases and J by 6 bases, and 14 bases separated the two germline ends. Germline assignment: CDR1 WSHSY and CDR2 SAAADI. The DNA for the CDR3 is TGCGCCAGCAGTTCTGGACTATTTTTCAATGAGCAGTTCTTC. Its translation is CASSSGLFFNEQFF.

In DNA form, the CDR3 reads TGTGCCAGTAAGGTCCGGGCGGGAGGGAACACCGGGGAGCTGTTTTTT. The encoded protein is CASKVRAGGNTGELFF. The chain has TRBV19 and TRBJ2-2; 8 nucleotides match TRBD2. The germline CDR1 and CDR2 sequences are LNHDA and SQIVND (reference sequence). The trim removed 7 bases at V and 1 base at J, leaving 8 bases unmatched. This CDR3 contains 16 residues.

This rearrangement joins TRBV4-1 to TRBJ2-7; D gene ambiguous. The CDR3 runs 14 residues. With 2 bases removed from V and 6 bases from J, the gap between germline ends came to 14 bases. Germline V gene lookup returns CDR1 MGHRA and CDR2 YSYEKL. The CDR3 is CASSQQTTKGEQYF. Written as DNA, the CDR3 is TGCGCCAGCAGCCAACAAACCACTAAGGGCGAGCAGTACTTC.

CDR3 protein: CATSDRSGDNQETQYF. CDR3 in DNA: TGTGCCACCAGTGACCGTAGCGGGGATAACCAAGAGACCCAGTACTTC. This sequence joins TRBV24-1 and TRBJ2-5; 8 nucleotides line up with TRBD2. Germline V lookup: CDR1 KGHDR, CDR2 SFDVKD. V gave up 4 bases and J gave up 0 bases; unmatched junction bases: 6. The CDR3 totals 16 residues.

This clonotype was seen at least ten times. The J gene is TRBJ1-1, the V gene TRBV13; D is uncertain. Trimming cost V 3 bases and J 3 bases, with 8 bases left between them. This CDR3 is built from 13 residues. Germline CDR1 is PRHDT and CDR2 is FYEKMQ (reference sequence). CDR3 in amino acids: CASSFFGDTEAFF. The CDR3 bases are TGTGCCAGCAGCTTTTTTGGGGACACTGAAGCTTTCTTT.

J is TRBJ1-5 and V is TRBV11-3; no definite D call. From germline, CDR1 is SGHNT and CDR2 YENEEA. The V end lost 5 bases, the J end lost 0 bases, and 8 bases lay between the germline ends. The CDR3 covers 14 residues. CDR3 sequence (DNA): TGTGCCAGCAGCGGGGAGTTTAGCAATCAGCCCCAGCATTTT. The encoded protein is CASSGEFSNQPQHF.

This clonotype occurred a few times. The gene calls are TRBV11-1 and TRBJ2-7, with TRBD1 matching over 7 bases. Germline V gene lookup returns CDR1 SGHAT and CDR2 FQDESV (reference sequence). With V trimmed by 1 base and J by 3 bases, 6 bases remained unmatched. This CDR3 is 15 amino acids long. The CDR3 DNA is TGTGCCAGCAGCTTAGAAGGGGGACAGATCTACGAGCAGTACTTC. This gives the protein CASSLEGGQIYEQYF.

This sequence joins TRBV20-1 and TRBJ2-5; D remains ambiguous. The CDR3 covers 12 residues. Germline V gene data show CDR1 as DFQATT and CDR2 as SNEGSKA (reference sequence). CDR3 amino acids: CSADRRQETQYF. The CDR3 nucleotides are TGCAGCGCGGACCGTCGCCAAGAGACCCAGTACTTC.

This clonotype has just a few counts. The chain is built from TRBV6-1 and TRBJ2-3; D is unclear. V lost 2 bases and J lost 2, with 11 bases in between. The germline V gene encodes CDR1 MNHNS and CDR2 SASEGT. The CDR3 runs to 15 residues. The CDR3: CASSESNRLTDTQYF. The CDR3, as DNA: TGTGCCAGCAGTGAAAGTAACAGACTCACAGATACGCAGTATTTT.

This clonotype was seen repeatedly, ten times or more. The chain joins TRBV20-1 to TRBJ2-3; 7 bases agree with TRBD2. V shed 3 bases and J 6 bases; nucleotides not matched to a gene: 6. CDR1 and CDR2 (germline): DFQATT, SNEGSKA (reference sequence). This CDR3 is built from 13 residues. The CDR3 nucleotides read TGCAGTGCTAGTTATCAGGGAGGGGATACGCAGTATTTT. Residues: CSASYQGGDTQYF.

The CDR3 coding sequence is TGCAGCGTGCGGGTCCTAAGCTCCTACAATGAGCAGTTCTTC. Its translation is CSVRVLSSYNEQFF. The chain has TRBV29-1 and TRBJ2-1; D perhaps matches TRBD2 (5 bases). CDR1 is SQVTM and CDR2 is ANQGSEA in the germline V gene. There are 14 residues in the CDR3. The ends were cut back, 6 bases at V and 0 bases at J, with 12 bases in the middle.

This clonotype appeared many times. The chain carries TRBV11-2 and TRBJ2-5; D may be TRBD2 (5 bases). Germline-derived CDR1 and CDR2 are SGHAT and FQNNGV. This CDR3 has 16 amino acids. V lost 1 base, J lost 5 bases, and 17 bases lay in between. CDR3 DNA sequence: TGTGCCAGCAGCTTAGCCCACTCTTTCCCTAGCGAGACCCAGTACTTC. Its protein is CASSLAHSFPSETQYF.

This clonotype was counted only a few times. The chain links TRBV20-1 to TRBJ2-1; tentatively, D is TRBD1 (5 bases). This CDR3 is built from 12 residues. Per the germline V gene, CDR1 is DFQATT and CDR2 is SNEGSKA (reference sequence). Trimming stripped 6 bases from V and 7 bases from J, with 13 bases between. The CDR3 sequence is CSAPKQGNEQFF. CDR3 nucleotide sequence: TGCAGTGCACCCAAGCAGGGAAATGAGCAGTTCTTC.

V is TRBV29-1 and J is TRBJ2-5; D not certain. The germline CDR1 and CDR2 sequences are SQVTM and ANQGSEA. CDR3 length: 12 amino acids. The V and J ends lost 3 bases and 4 bases respectively, with 9 bases between them. CDR3 amino acids: CSVEARAETQYF. For the CDR3, the DNA is TGCAGCGTTGAGGCTAGAGCAGAGACCCAGTACTTC.

In its sample, this clonotype was seen a few times. The rearrangement links TRBV29-1 to TRBJ2-1, with TRBD2 matching 8 bases. With 0 bases clipped from V and 0 bases from J, the junction kept 4 bases outside the gene matches. This CDR3 comprises 16 residues. Germline loops: CDR1 SQVTM, CDR2 ANQGSEA. CDR3 residues: CSVEEERESSYNEQFF. CDR3 DNA sequence: TGCAGCGTTGAAGAGGAGCGGGAGAGCTCCTACAATGAGCAGTTCTTC.

The rearrangement joins TRBV12-3 or TRBV12-4 to TRBJ2-1, with TRBD2 matching 9 bases. This CDR3 has 18 residues. After removal of 4 bases from V and 0 bases from J, the junction contained 10 bases not matched to a gene. The CDR3 DNA follows: TGTGCCAGCAGTTCGTCCCTAGCGGGACCGAGCTCCTACAATGAGCAGTTCTTC. Translation: CASSSSLAGPSSYNEQFF.

This clonotype came up a few times. The chain recombines TRBV4-1 with TRBJ1-1; a weak D match, TRBD1 (5 bases). Trimming left V 0 bases short and J 0 bases short, with 8 bases between. Germline V gives CDR1 MGHRA, CDR2 YSYEKL. The CDR3 has 15 residues. In DNA, the CDR3 is TGCGCCAGCAGCCAAGAAAAGGGACTGAACACTGAAGCTTTCTTT. It is translated as CASSQEKGLNTEAFF.

In its sample, this clonotype was seen a few times. The chain is built from TRBV3-1 and TRBJ2-1; the match to TRBD2 covers 11 bases. CDR1 is LGHDT, CDR2 YNNKEL, per germline (reference sequence). The CDR3 contains 17 residues. The V and J ends lost 4 bases and 9 bases, in that order; junction bases with no gene match: 14. CDR3 amino acids: CASSPGLAGGWNREQFF. The CDR3, as DNA: TGTGCCAGCAGCCCTGGACTAGCGGGCGGCTGGAATCGTGAGCAGTTCTTC.

The rearrangement joins TRBV14 to TRBJ2-7; no reliable D call. The CDR3 runs 15 residues. Germline V lookup: CDR1 SGHDN, CDR2 FVKESK. Between the trimmed V and J ends, which lost 4 bases and 3 bases, there was a span of 16 bases. CDR3 sequence: CASSPRATELYEQYF. The CDR3 DNA sequence: TGTGCCAGCAGCCCCCGGGCCACCGAACTCTACGAGCAGTACTTC.